This is a list of T cell receptor beta chains from one sample in a study of cytomegalovirus exposure and HLA in healthy donors. Using immunoSEQ multiplex PCR, the repertoire was profiled, and TCRdb retains in-frame clones only, with some absent. The profile shows 150,000 to 200,000 clones, 75% to 90% of them singletons. The sequencing input was PBMCs. The receptors here all came from a man aged 18 to 29 in good health and CMV-seropositive. The CDR3 runs from the conserved cysteine through the conserved F or W. Fields, in order: CDR3 protein, CDR3 DNA, V gene, D gene, clone size, J gene. The D gene is left open where the match is weak. Clone size appears in some rows only: once, few, many, or a class for an expanded clone.

CDR3aa: CASRRGETNTGELFF
CDR3nt: TGTGCCAGCCGCAGGGGTGAGACGAACACCGGGGAGCTGTTTTTT
v_gene: TRBV19
d_gene: NA
abundance: NA
j_gene: TRBJ2-2

CDR3aa: CASDRGSYNEQFF
CDR3nt: TGTGCCTCGGACAGGGGCTCCTACAATGAGCAGTTCTTC
v_gene: TRBV30
d_gene: TRBD1
abundance: NA
j_gene: TRBJ2-1

CDR3aa: CASGRGRGEQYF
CDR3nt: TGTGCCAGCGGACGGGGTCGGGGCGAGCAGTACTTC
v_gene: TRBV7-9
d_gene: NA
abundance: NA
j_gene: TRBJ2-7

CDR3aa: CASSFSPGQASNYGYTF
CDR3nt: TGCGCCAGCAGCTTTTCTCCCGGACAGGCTTCTAACTATGGCTACACCTTC
v_gene: TRBV5-1
d_gene: TRBD1
abundance: NA
j_gene: TRBJ1-2

CDR3aa: CSSSKTSSYEQYF
CDR3nt: TGTTCCAGCAGCAAAACGAGCTCCTACGAGCAGTACTTC
v_gene: TRBV7-9
d_gene: NA
abundance: once
j_gene: TRBJ2-7

CDR3aa: CASSFIAGGQTDTQYF
CDR3nt: TGTGCCAGCAGCTTCATAGCGGGGGGCCAGACGGATACGCAGTATTTT
v_gene: TRBV11-2
d_gene: TRBD2
abundance: once
j_gene: TRBJ2-3

CDR3aa: CASSEGTGSSYNSPLHF
CDR3nt: TGTGCCAGCAGCGAAGGGACAGGGAGCTCCTATAATTCACCCCTCCACTTT
v_gene: TRBV7-9
d_gene: TRBD1
abundance: once
j_gene: TRBJ1-6

CDR3aa: CASSPTGQSSPYEQYF
CDR3nt: TGTGCCAGCAGCCCTACTGGACAGTCCTCCCCCTACGAGCAGTACTTC
v_gene: TRBV5-4
d_gene: NA
abundance: NA
j_gene: TRBJ2-7

CDR3aa: CASSLAGGSSYEQYF
CDR3nt: TGTGCCAGCAGCTTGGCGGGGGGGAGCTCCTACGAGCAGTACTTC
v_gene: TRBV5-5
d_gene: TRBD2
abundance: NA
j_gene: TRBJ2-7

CDR3aa: CASSLRGGTYNEQFF
CDR3nt: TGTGCCAGCAGCTTACGTGGCGGGACCTACAATGAGCAGTTCTTC
v_gene: TRBV7-8
d_gene: NA
abundance: NA
j_gene: TRBJ2-1

CDR3aa: CASSLEVAGGQETQYF
CDR3nt: TGTGCCAGCAGCTTGGAAGTGGCGGGGGGGCAAGAGACCCAGTACTTC
v_gene: TRBV5-4
d_gene: TRBD2
abundance: NA
j_gene: TRBJ2-5

CDR3aa: CASSTTSGEFYEQYF
CDR3nt: TGTGCCAGTAGCACGACTAGCGGGGAATTCTACGAGCAGTACTTC
v_gene: TRBV19
d_gene: TRBD2
abundance: NA
j_gene: TRBJ2-7

CDR3aa: CASGSGEQFF
CDR3nt: TGTGCCTCCGGATCGGGTGAGCAGTTCTTC
v_gene: TRBV30
d_gene: NA
abundance: NA
j_gene: TRBJ2-1

CDR3aa: CASSQDLRSGGAETQYF
CDR3nt: TGTGCCAGCAGCCAAGATTTAAGAAGCGGGGGGGCGGAGACCCAGTACTTC
v_gene: TRBV4-2
d_gene: TRBD2
abundance: NA
j_gene: TRBJ2-5

CDR3aa: CASSDTGLGGYTF
CDR3nt: TGTGCCAGCAGTGACACAGGGTTGGGTGGCTACACCTTC
v_gene: TRBV6-6
d_gene: NA
abundance: NA
j_gene: TRBJ1-2